This T cell receptor beta chain was found in a study of cytomegalovirus exposure and HLA in healthy donors. The PCR used 60 Vbeta and 13 Jbeta primers. Method: immunoSEQ multiplex PCR; TCRdb's copy keeps in-frame clones and lacks some. The top ten clones hold roughly 2% of a sample with some 120,000 clones, about four fifths of them seen once. About this clone: Its specificity is unknown.

Broader study findings: HLA alleles were associated with fewer than 20,000 TCR beta sequences in a later analysis at 0.05 false discovery rate. In an earlier analysis, about 87% or about 30%: the productive usage of most TCR beta V segments. Confirmation in vitro established that a few CMV-associated chains were specific for CMV antigens. Highly shared variants forming one cluster were likely a sequencing artifact.

Input material: PBMCs. This TCR was sampled from a man between 18 and 35 years old in good health and CMV-seronegative.

The CDR3 DNA follows: TGTGCCAGCAGTAGGACAGGGAGGGTCCAAGAGACCCAGTACTTC. The encoded protein is CASSRTGRVQETQYF. This chain connects TRBV27 to TRBJ2-5, with a weak D call TRBD1 (8 bases). Trimming removed 5 bases from V and 1 base from J, with 14 bases in between. The CDR3 is made up of 15 amino acids. Germline V gene data show CDR1 as MNHEY and CDR2 as SMNVEV (reference sequence).